This TCR beta chain was identified in a study of OX40 agonist ivuxolimab in advanced cancers. General study points: Certain nonresponding patients likewise had low normalized T-cell clonal expansion.

Clones were read by immunoSEQ multiplex PCR, and TCRdb kept only the in-frame ones, dropping some. The table lists about 120,000 clones, over 85% of them singletons. As concerns this clone: Its antigen is undetermined.

This CDR3 comprises 13 residues. V was cut by 3 bases and J by 0 bases, with 7 bases left in between. Germline loops: CDR1 SGHRS, CDR2 YFSETQ. The chain employs TRBV5-1 and TRBJ2-7; a weak D match, TRBD1 (5 bases). This clonotype was obtained from an adult with an advanced solid tumor such as melanoma, head and neck, liver or kidney cancer. Here the sequenced sample was CD4+ or CD8+ T cells sorted from blood, taken in a trial of the OX40 agonist ivuxolimab. CDR3: CASSSGISYEQYF. DNA of the CDR3: TGCGCCAGCAGCTCAGGGATCTCCTACGAGCAGTACTTC.